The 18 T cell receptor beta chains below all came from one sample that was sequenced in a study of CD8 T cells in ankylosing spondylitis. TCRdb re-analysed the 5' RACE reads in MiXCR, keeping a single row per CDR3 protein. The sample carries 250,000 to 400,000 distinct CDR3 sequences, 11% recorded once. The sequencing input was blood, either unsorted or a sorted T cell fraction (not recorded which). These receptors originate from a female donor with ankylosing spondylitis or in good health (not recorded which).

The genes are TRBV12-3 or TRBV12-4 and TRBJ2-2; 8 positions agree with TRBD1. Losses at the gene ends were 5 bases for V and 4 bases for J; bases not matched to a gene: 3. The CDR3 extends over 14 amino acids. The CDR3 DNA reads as TGTGCCAGCAGTGGCGACAGGGGCACCGGGGAGCTGTTTTTT. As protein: CASSGDRGTGELFF.

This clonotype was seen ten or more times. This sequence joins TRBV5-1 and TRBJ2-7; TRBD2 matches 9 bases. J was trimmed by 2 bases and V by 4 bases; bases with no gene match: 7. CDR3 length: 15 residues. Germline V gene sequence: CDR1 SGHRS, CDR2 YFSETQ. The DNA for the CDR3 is TGCGCCAGCAGCCCTGAGCGGGGGGCTACCTACGAGCAGTACTTC. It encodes CASSPERGATYEQYF. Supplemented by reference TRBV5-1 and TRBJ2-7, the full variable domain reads KAGVTQTPRYLIKTRGQQVTLSCSPISGHRSVSWYQQTPGQGLQFLFEYFSETQRNKGNFPGRFSGRQFSNSRSEMNVSTLELGDSALYLCASSPERGATYEQYFGPGTRLTVT.

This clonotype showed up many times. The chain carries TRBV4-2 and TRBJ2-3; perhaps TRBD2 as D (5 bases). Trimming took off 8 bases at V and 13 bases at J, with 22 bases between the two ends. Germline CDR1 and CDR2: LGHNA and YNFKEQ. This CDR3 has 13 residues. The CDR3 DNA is TGTGCCAGCGCCGAACTAGGGCCGTACGTGAAGTATTTT. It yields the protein CASAELGPYVKYF.

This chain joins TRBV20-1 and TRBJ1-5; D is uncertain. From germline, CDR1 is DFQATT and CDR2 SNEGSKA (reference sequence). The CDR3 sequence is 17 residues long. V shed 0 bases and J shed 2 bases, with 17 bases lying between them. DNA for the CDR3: TGCAGTGCTAGAGATAAGAGGGCGGCCTATGGCAATCAGCCCCAGCATTTT. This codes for CSARDKRAAYGNQPQHF.

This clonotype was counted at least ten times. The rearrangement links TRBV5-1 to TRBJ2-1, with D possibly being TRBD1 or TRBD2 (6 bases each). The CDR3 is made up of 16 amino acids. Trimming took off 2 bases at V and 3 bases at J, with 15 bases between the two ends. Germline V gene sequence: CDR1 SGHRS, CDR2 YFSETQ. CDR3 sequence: CASSFSPGAGYNEQFF. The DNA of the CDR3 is TGCGCCAGCAGCTTTAGTCCGGGGGCTGGCTACAATGAGCAGTTCTTC. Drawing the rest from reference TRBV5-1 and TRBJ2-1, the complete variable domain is KAGVTQTPRYLIKTRGQQVTLSCSPISGHRSVSWYQQTPGQGLQFLFEYFSETQRNKGNFPGRFSGRQFSNSRSEMNVSTLELGDSALYLCASSFSPGAGYNEQFFGPGTRLTVL.

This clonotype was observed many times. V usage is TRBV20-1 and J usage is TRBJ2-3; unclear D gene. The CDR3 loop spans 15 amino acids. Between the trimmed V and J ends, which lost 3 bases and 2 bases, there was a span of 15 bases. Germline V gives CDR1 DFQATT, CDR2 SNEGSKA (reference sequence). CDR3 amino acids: CSASLRSRYTDTQYF. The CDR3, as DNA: TGCAGTGCTAGCCTCCGGTCGAGGTACACAGATACGCAGTATTTT.

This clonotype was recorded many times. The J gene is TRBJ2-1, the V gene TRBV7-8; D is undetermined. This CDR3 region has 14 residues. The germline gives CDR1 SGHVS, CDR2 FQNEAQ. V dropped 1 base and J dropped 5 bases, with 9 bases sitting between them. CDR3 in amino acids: CASSLDTRHNEQFF. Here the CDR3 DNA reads TGTGCCAGCAGCTTAGATACGCGGCACAATGAGCAGTTCTTC.

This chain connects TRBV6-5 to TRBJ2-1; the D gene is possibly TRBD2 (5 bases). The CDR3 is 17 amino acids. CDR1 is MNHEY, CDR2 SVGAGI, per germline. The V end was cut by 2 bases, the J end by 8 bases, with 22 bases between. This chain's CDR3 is CASSYLRLGLARHEQFF. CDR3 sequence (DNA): TGTGCCAGCAGTTACCTAAGACTTGGTCTAGCAAGGCATGAGCAGTTCTTC.

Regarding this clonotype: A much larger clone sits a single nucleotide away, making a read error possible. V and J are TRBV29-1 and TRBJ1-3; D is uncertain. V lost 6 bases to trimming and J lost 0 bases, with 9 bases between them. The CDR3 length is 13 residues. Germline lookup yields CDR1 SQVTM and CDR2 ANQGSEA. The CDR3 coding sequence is TGCAGCGTCCCACAATACTCTGGAAACACCATATATTTT. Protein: CSVPQYSGNTIYF.

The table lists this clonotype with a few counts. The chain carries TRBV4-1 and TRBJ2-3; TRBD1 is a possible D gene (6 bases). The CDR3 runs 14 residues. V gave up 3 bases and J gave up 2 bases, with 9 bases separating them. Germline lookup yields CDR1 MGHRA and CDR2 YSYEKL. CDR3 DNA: TGCGCCAGCAGCCAGGGGGCAGCCACAGATACGCAGTATTTT. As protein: CASSQGAATDTQYF.

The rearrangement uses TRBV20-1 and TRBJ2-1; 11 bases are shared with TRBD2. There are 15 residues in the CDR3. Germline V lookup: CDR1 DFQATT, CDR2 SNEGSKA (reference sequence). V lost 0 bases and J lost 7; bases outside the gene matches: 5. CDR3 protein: CSARDVLAGGNEQFF. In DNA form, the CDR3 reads TGCAGTGCTAGAGATGTCCTAGCGGGGGGAAATGAGCAGTTCTTC.

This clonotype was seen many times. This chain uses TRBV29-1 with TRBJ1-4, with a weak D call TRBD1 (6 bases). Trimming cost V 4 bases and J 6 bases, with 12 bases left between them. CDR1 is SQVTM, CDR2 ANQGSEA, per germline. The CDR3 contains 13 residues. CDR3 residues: CSVAGGAHEKLFF. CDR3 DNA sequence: TGCAGCGTTGCCGGGGGCGCGCATGAAAAACTGTTTTTT.

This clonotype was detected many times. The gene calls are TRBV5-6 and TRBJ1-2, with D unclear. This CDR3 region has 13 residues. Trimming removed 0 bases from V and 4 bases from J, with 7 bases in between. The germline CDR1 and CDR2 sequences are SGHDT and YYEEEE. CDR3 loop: CASSLGHTYGYTF. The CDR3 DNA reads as TGTGCCAGCAGCTTGGGACACACCTATGGCTACACCTTC. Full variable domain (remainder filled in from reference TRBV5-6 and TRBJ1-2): DAGVTQSPTHLIKTRGQQVTLRCSPKSGHDTVSWYQQALGQGPQFIFQYYEEEERQRGNFPDRFSGHQFPNYSSELNVNALLLGDSALYLCASSLGHTYGYTFGSGTRLTVV.

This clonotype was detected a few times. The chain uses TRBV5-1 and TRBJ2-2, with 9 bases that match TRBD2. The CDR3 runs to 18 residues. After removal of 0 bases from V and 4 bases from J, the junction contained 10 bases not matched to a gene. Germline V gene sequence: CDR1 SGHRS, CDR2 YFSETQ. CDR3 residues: CASSLDASGAGSTGELFF. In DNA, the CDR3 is TGCGCCAGCAGCTTGGATGCTAGCGGGGCGGGGAGCACCGGGGAGCTGTTTTTT.

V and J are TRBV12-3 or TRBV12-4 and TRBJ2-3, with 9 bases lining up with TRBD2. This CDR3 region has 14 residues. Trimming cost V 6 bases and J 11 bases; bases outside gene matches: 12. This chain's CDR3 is CASRVAGDPGRQYF. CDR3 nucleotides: TGTGCCAGCAGGGTAGCGGGAGACCCTGGGAGGCAGTATTTT.

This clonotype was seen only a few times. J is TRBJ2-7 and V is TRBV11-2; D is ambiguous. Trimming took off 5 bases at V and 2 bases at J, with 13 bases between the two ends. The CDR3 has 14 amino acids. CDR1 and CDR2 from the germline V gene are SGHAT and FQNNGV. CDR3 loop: CASSLLYEAYEQYF. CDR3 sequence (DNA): TGTGCCAGCAGCCTCCTCTATGAGGCCTACGAGCAGTACTTC.

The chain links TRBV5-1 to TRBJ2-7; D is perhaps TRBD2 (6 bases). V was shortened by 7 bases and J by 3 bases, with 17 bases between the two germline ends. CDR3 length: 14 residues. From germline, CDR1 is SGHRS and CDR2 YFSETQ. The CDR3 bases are TGCGCCAGCTCGGAGGGTCCCTTGGGCTACGAGCAGTACTTC. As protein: CASSEGPLGYEQYF.

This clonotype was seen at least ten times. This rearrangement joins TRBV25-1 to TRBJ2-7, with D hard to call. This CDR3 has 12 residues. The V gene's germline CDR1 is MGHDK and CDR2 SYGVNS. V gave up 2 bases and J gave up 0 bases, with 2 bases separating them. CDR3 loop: CASSETSYEQYF. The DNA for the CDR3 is TGTGCCAGCAGTGAAACCTCCTACGAGCAGTACTTC.